Each of the 3 T cell receptor beta chains below was sequenced from the same sample in a study of blood T cell repertoires in COVID-19. Profiling relied on immunoSEQ multiplex PCR, and the TCRdb table lists in-frame clones only, not all of them. The sample includes 43,000 or so clones, roughly 87% of them seen just once. Sequenced sample: peripheral blood. Receptors were obtained from a woman aged 55 to 70 with acute or convalescent COVID-19.

This clone occurred a few times. The chain recombines TRBV5-5 with TRBJ1-2, with 9 bases that match TRBD1. Germline lookup yields CDR1 SGHKS and CDR2 YYEKEE (reference sequence). V lost 0 bases to trimming and J lost 7 bases; unmatched junction nucleotides: 4. The CDR3 sequence is 14 residues long. CDR3 nucleotides: TGTGCCAGCAGCTTGGCGACAGGGGGTCTTGGCTACACCTTC. The encoded protein is CASSLATGGLGYTF.

This clone has a handful of counts. As DNA, the CDR3 is TGTGCCAGCGAACCTACCTCTGGGCACAGTCTTTCACCCCTCCACTTT. Its protein is CASEPTSGHSLSPLHF. The chain employs TRBV7-2 and TRBJ1-6; D is ambiguous. CDR3 length: 16 amino acids. The V gene's germline CDR1 is SGHTA and CDR2 FQGNSA. V dropped 8 bases and J dropped 9 bases, with 23 bases sitting between them.

The genes are TRBV2 and TRBJ1-4; 7 bases are shared with TRBD1. The CDR3 is made up of 13 amino acids. Germline CDR1 SNHLY, CDR2 FYNNEI. V shed 5 bases, J shed 6 bases, and the junction held 3 bases outside the gene matches. Here the CDR3 reads CASSRDSYEKLFF. CDR3 nucleotides: TGTGCCAGCAGTCGGGACAGTTATGAAAAACTGTTTTTT. The complete variable domain, with remaining parts taken from reference TRBV2 and TRBJ1-4, reads EPEVTQTPSHQVTQMGQEVILRCVPISNHLYFYWYRQILGQKVEFLVSFYNNEISEKSEIFDDQFSVERPDGSNFTLKIRSTKLEDSAMYFCASSRDSYEKLFFGSGTQLSVL.